What follows are 21 T cell receptor beta chains derived from one specimen sequenced in a study of T cells in localized non-small cell lung cancer (dated by TCRdb to 2018 to 2021). Preparation of the library involved the immunoSEQ multiplex PCR assay. TCRdb retrieved this table from immuneACCESS and kept in-frame rearrangements only. Not all clones are present; in checked studies, unresolved V genes account for under half, and no reason is known for the remainder. The sample profile shows approximately 33,000 clones; roughly nine tenths of them were found once. About 7.2% of the sample belongs to the ten largest clones. This sample comprised peripheral blood, obtained before any cancer treatment. The receptor source for this set is a woman aged 35 to 70 with stage I lung adenocarcinoma.

The genes are TRBV6-1 and TRBJ2-5, with D uncertain. Trimming took 5 bases from V and 5 from J, leaving 15 bases between them. The CDR3 has 14 residues. Germline V gene sequence: CDR1 MNHNS, CDR2 SASEGT. The CDR3 coding sequence is TGTGCCAGCAGTTTCACAGTTACCCGGGAGACCCAGTACTTC. Translation: CASSFTVTRETQYF.

V usage is TRBV11-3 and J usage is TRBJ1-4, with D maybe TRBD1 (6 bases). There are 15 residues in the CDR3. The V end lost 2 bases, the J end lost 8 bases, and 15 bases lay between the germline ends. Germline CDR1 SGHNT, CDR2 YENEEA. The CDR3 DNA is TGTGCCAGCAGCTTAAGGGGGGGCGCGAAGGAAAAACTGTTTTTT. The encoded protein is CASSLRGGAKEKLFF.

The chain couples TRBV5-1 to TRBJ1-3; TRBD1 might be the D (5 bases). Between the trimmed V and J ends, which lost 6 bases and 0 bases, there was a span of 13 bases. This CDR3 has 15 amino acids. Germline values: CDR1 SGHRS, CDR2 YFSETQ. CDR3 residues: CASKWDANSGNTIYF. The CDR3 DNA sequence: TGCGCCAGCAAATGGGACGCCAACTCTGGAAACACCATATATTTT.

The chain uses TRBV18 and TRBJ1-5; D perhaps matches TRBD1 (6 bases). V shed 2 bases and J shed 6 bases, with 14 bases lying between them. The CDR3 length is 15 residues. Germline-derived CDR1 and CDR2 are KGHSH and LQKENI. This CDR3 reads CASSPGGAQGQPQHF. CDR3 DNA sequence: TGTGCCAGCTCACCAGGGGGGGCCCAGGGTCAGCCCCAGCATTTT. Looking up the rest from reference TRBV18 and TRBJ1-5 gives the full variable domain: NAGVMQNPRHLVRRRGQEARLRCSPMKGHSHVYWYRQLPEEGLKFMVYLQKENIIDESGMPKERFSAEFPKEGPSILRIQQVVRGDSAAYFCASSPGGAQGQPQHFGDGTRLSIL.

The V call is TRBV27, the J call TRBJ1-5; TRBD1 is a possible D gene (5 bases). The CDR3 runs to 17 residues. Germline V gene sequence: CDR1 MNHEY, CDR2 SMNVEV (reference sequence). With 6 bases removed from V and 3 bases from J, the gap between germline ends came to 21 bases. The DNA for the CDR3 is TGTGCCAGCAGGTTCCGGGCAGCTCTGGGGGACAATCAGCCCCAGCATTTT. This sequence encodes CASRFRAALGDNQPQHF.

The V and J genes are TRBV7-6 and TRBJ2-7; 11 bases are shared with TRBD2. Germline V gene sequence: CDR1 SGHVS, CDR2 FNYEAQ. V shed 0 bases, J shed 2 bases, and the junction held 3 bases outside the gene matches. This CDR3 has 16 amino acids. The CDR3 sequence is CASSLAVAGGPYEQYF. The DNA for the CDR3 is TGTGCCAGCAGCTTAGCAGTAGCGGGGGGGCCCTACGAGCAGTACTTC.

CDR3 loop: CASSLDRTGNEQFF. As DNA, the CDR3 is TGTGCCAGCAGCTTAGATCGTACCGGGAATGAGCAGTTCTTC. The chain employs TRBV11-2 and TRBJ2-1; D ambiguous. Germline values: CDR1 SGHAT, CDR2 FQNNGV. V was clipped by 0 bases and J by 7 bases, with 10 bases between them. The CDR3 spans 14 residues.

The gene calls are TRBV2 and TRBJ2-3; 8 bases align to TRBD1. The V and J ends lost 7 bases and 4 bases, in that order; junction bases with no gene match: 7. Germline V lookup: CDR1 SNHLY, CDR2 FYNNEI. This CDR3 is 14 amino acids long. DNA for the CDR3: TGTGCCAGCATTGAGGACAGGGTTCCAGATACGCAGTATTTT. Its translation: CASIEDRVPDTQYF. The full variable domain, in which reference TRBV2 and TRBJ2-3 provide the parts outside the CDR3, is EPEVTQTPSHQVTQMGQEVILRCVPISNHLYFYWYRQILGQKVEFLVSFYNNEISEKSEIFDDQFSVERPDGSNFTLKIRSTKLEDSAMYFCASIEDRVPDTQYFGPGTRLTVL.

CDR3 bases: TGTGCCAGCTCACCCCGCGGGGGGCCCCCGCAAGAGACCCAGTACTTC. Its translation is CASSPRGGPPQETQYF. The rearrangement joins TRBV18 to TRBJ2-5; 8 bases map to TRBD2. V gave up 3 bases and J gave up 2 bases; unmatched junction bases: 8. Germline loops: CDR1 KGHSH, CDR2 LQKENI. The CDR3 consists of 16 residues.

The gene calls are TRBV7-2 and TRBJ2-3; perhaps TRBD2 as D (6 bases). V lost 5 bases and J 0 bases, leaving 12 bases between the germline ends. This CDR3 is 15 amino acids long. Germline V lookup: CDR1 SGHTA, CDR2 FQGNSA. CDR3 nucleotide sequence: TGTGCCAGCAGCCGCGGGGATCGTAGCACAGATACGCAGTATTTT. It codes for CASSRGDRSTDTQYF. Drawing the rest from reference TRBV7-2 and TRBJ2-3, the complete variable domain is GAGVSQSPSNKVTEKGKDVELRCDPISGHTALYWYRQSLGQGLEFLIYFQGNSAPDKSGLPSDRFSAERTGGSVSTLTIQRTQQEDSAVYLCASSRGDRSTDTQYFGPGTRLTVL.

The rearrangement joins TRBV28 to TRBJ1-2; D is unclear. Per the germline V gene, CDR1 is MDHEN and CDR2 is SYDVKM. Trimming removed 4 bases from V and 0 bases from J, with 12 bases in between. The CDR3 sequence is 15 residues long. The CDR3 nucleotides read TGTGCCAGCAGTTCAAGGACGGCAGCTAACTATGGCTACACCTTC. It is translated as CASSSRTAANYGYTF.

The chain is built from TRBV19 and TRBJ2-3; a possible D gene is TRBD2 (6 bases). Trimming stripped 6 bases from V and 4 bases from J, with 11 bases between. Germline-derived CDR1 and CDR2 are LNHDA and SQIVND (reference sequence). The CDR3 contains 13 residues. The CDR3 protein is CASRGTQPDTQYF. CDR3 DNA sequence: TGTGCCAGTAGAGGGACTCAGCCAGATACGCAGTATTTT. The whole variable domain, filled in from reference TRBV19 and TRBJ2-3, reads DGGITQSPKYLFRKEGQNVTLSCEQNLNHDAMYWYRQDPGQGLRLIYYSQIVNDFQKGDIAEGYSVSREKKESFPLTVTSAQKNPTAFYLCASRGTQPDTQYFGPGTRLTVL.

The chain joins TRBV29-1 to TRBJ2-3; 11 bases match TRBD2. Germline-derived CDR1 and CDR2 are SQVTM and ANQGSEA. This CDR3 spans 16 amino acids. J gave up 2 bases and V 2 bases, and 6 bases lay outside the gene matches. Written as DNA, the CDR3 is TGCAGCGTTGAACCAACTAGCGGGGGATACACAGATACGCAGTATTTT. Protein sequence: CSVEPTSGGYTDTQYF.

The CDR3 DNA is TGTGCCAGCATCTTAGCGGGGGGCGCAGATACGCAGTATTTT. Residues: CASILAGGADTQYF. The genes are TRBV6-1 and TRBJ2-3; 10 nucleotides line up with TRBD2. This CDR3 spans 14 amino acids. Germline loops: CDR1 MNHNS, CDR2 SASEGT. V dropped 7 bases and J dropped 4; count of bases not matched to a gene: 5.

This chain joins TRBV5-5 and TRBJ1-6; 7 nucleotides agree with TRBD1. V was pared by 2 bases and J by 5 bases, with 4 bases of the junction left unmatched. Germline loops: CDR1 SGHKS, CDR2 YYEKEE (reference sequence). This CDR3 comprises 15 residues. The CDR3 region has the DNA TGTGCCAGCAGCTTTACAGGGGCCAATAATTCACCCCTCCACTTT. It is translated as CASSFTGANNSPLHF.

The chain has TRBV6-1 and TRBJ2-7, with 13 bases lining up with TRBD2. Germline lookup yields CDR1 MNHNS and CDR2 SASEGT. The ends lost 1 base at V and 6 bases at J; junction bases unmatched: 3. The CDR3 is 15 amino acids. The CDR3 protein is CASSEGTSGGSEQYF. CDR3 nucleotide sequence: TGTGCCAGCAGTGAAGGGACTAGCGGGGGTAGCGAGCAGTACTTC.

The rearrangement uses TRBV6-1 and TRBJ1-2, with 8 bases identical to TRBD1. The J segment lost 4 bases and the V segment lost 2 bases, leaving 12 bases of the junction unmatched. Germline-derived CDR1 and CDR2 are MNHNS and SASEGT. This CDR3 spans 17 amino acids. The CDR3 sequence is CASSESRVRGLIYGYTF. CDR3 nucleotide sequence: TGTGCCAGCAGTGAAAGTCGGGTCAGGGGGCTAATCTATGGCTACACCTTC.

The table lists this clone with a count of one. The gene calls are TRBV5-6 and TRBJ2-5; 7 positions match TRBD1. The CDR3 contains 15 residues. After removal of 4 bases from V and 4 bases from J, the junction contained 10 bases not matched to a gene. CDR1 is SGHDT, CDR2 YYEEEE, per germline. CDR3 sequence (DNA): TGTGCCAGCAGCGGGGGACAGTTTGCCGGAGAGACCCAGTACTTC. Residues: CASSGGQFAGETQYF.

The rearrangement links TRBV19 to TRBJ1-2; tentative D call: TRBD1 (6 bases). Germline CDR1 LNHDA, CDR2 SQIVND (reference sequence). V dropped 6 bases and J dropped 4 bases, with 9 bases sitting between them. There are 12 residues in the CDR3. CDR3 nucleotides: TGTGCCAGTAGCCAGGGGTTCTATGGCTACACCTTC. This codes for CASSQGFYGYTF. Full variable domain (missing parts from reference TRBV19 and TRBJ1-2): DGGITQSPKYLFRKEGQNVTLSCEQNLNHDAMYWYRQDPGQGLRLIYYSQIVNDFQKGDIAEGYSVSREKKESFPLTVTSAQKNPTAFYLCASSQGFYGYTFGSGTRLTVV.

The chain carries TRBV2 and TRBJ2-3; 11 bases match TRBD2. The V and J ends lost 6 bases and 0 bases, in that order; junction bases with no gene match: 11. Germline V gene lookup returns CDR1 SNHLY and CDR2 FYNNEI. This CDR3 spans 18 amino acids. The DNA for the CDR3 is TGTGCCAGCAGATATAGCGGGGGGGCTGCGTTTAGCACAGATACGCAGTATTTT. Translating it yields CASRYSGGAAFSTDTQYF. Filled out from reference TRBV2 and TRBJ2-3, the complete variable domain reads EPEVTQTPSHQVTQMGQEVILRCVPISNHLYFYWYRQILGQKVEFLVSFYNNEISEKSEIFDDQFSVERPDGSNFTLKIRSTKLEDSAMYFCASRYSGGAAFSTDTQYFGPGTRLTVL.

In its sample, this clone was seen a few times. The chain uses TRBV4-1 and TRBJ1-6; possibly TRBD1 for D (6 bases). Trimming shortened V by 8 bases and J by 6 bases, and 17 bases separated the two germline ends. Germline CDR1 is MGHRA and CDR2 is YSYEKL. There are 15 residues in the CDR3. Here the CDR3 DNA reads TGCGCCAGCCAGAGCTGGACAGACCCTAATTCACCCCTCCACTTT. Its translation: CASQSWTDPNSPLHF.